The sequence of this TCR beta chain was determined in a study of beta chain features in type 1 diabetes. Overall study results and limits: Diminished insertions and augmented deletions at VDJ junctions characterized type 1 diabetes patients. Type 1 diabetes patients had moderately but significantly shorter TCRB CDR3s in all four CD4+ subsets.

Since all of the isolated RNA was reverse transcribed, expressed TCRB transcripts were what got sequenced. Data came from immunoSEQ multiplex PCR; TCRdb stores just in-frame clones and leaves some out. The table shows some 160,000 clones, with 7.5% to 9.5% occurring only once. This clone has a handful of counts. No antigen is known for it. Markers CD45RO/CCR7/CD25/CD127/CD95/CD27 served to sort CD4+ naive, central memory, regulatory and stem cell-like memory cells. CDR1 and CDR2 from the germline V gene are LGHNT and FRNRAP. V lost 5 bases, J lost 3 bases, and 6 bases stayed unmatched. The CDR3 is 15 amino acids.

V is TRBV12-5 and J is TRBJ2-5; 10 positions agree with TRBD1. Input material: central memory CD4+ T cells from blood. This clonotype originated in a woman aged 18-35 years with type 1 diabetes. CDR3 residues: CASGTGQGGKETQYF. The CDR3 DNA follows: TGTGCTAGTGGTACCGGACAGGGGGGAAAAGAGACCCAGTACTTC.